The 20 T cell receptor beta chains presented below share a single source sample, sequenced in a study of spatial heterogeneity in lung cancer. TCRdb re-called the 5' RACE reads with MiXCR, one entry per CDR3 protein. The repertoire has around 110,000 distinct CDR3 sequences, over 9% of them found once; the top ten carry approximately 16%. The time point is: blood at routine non-recurrence follow-up after resection. Whole RNA, isolated from tumor, nontumor lung or frozen PBMC, was sequenced without prior sorting. The source material was PBMCs, sampled at follow-up. Source of these receptors: a male donor with early-stage non-small cell lung cancer.

The J gene is TRBJ1-6, the V gene TRBV3-1, with a weak D call TRBD1 (5 bases). In germline, CDR1 is LGHDT, CDR2 YNNKEL (reference sequence). V was clipped by 0 bases and J by 5 bases, with 14 bases between them. The CDR3 sequence is 17 residues long. CDR3 DNA sequence: TGTGCCAGCAGCCAAGACCAAGCCCCGGGGCATAATTCACCCCTCCACTTT. It is translated as CASSQDQAPGHNSPLHF.

This clonotype has at least ten counts. The chain combines TRBV18 with TRBJ2-7; TRBD2 is a possible D gene (6 bases). The germline gives CDR1 KGHSH, CDR2 LQKENI. V dropped 6 bases and J dropped 7 bases, with 19 bases sitting between them. CDR3 length equals 14 residues. As DNA, the CDR3 is TGTGCCAGCTCTACCATCGGCGGGACGGGGGAGCAGTACTTC. Translation: CASSTIGGTGEQYF.

The V call is TRBV20-1, the J call TRBJ2-3; TRBD1 is a possible D gene (6 bases). The CDR3 is made up of 15 amino acids. Trimming cost V 3 bases and J 1 base, with 14 bases left between them. From germline, CDR1 is DFQATT and CDR2 SNEGSKA (reference sequence). This chain's CDR3 is CSASRGGGRTDTQYF. The CDR3 DNA is TGCAGTGCTAGCAGGGGTGGGGGCCGCACAGATACGCAGTATTTT.

This clonotype was detected many times. The chain uses TRBV29-1 and TRBJ1-1; D not certain. Germline V gene data show CDR1 as SQVTM and CDR2 as ANQGSEA. The V gene lost 6 bases and the J gene lost 1 base, with 9 bases spanning the gap. The CDR3 is made up of 12 amino acids. This chain's CDR3 is CSVNKKNTEAFF. The CDR3 bases are TGCAGCGTGAATAAAAAGAACACTGAAGCTTTCTTT. Supplemented by reference TRBV29-1 and TRBJ1-1, the full variable domain reads SAVISQKPSRDICQRGTSLTIQCQVDSQVTMMFWYRQQPGQSLTLIATANQGSEATYESGFVIDKFPISRPNLTFSTLTVSNMSPEDSSIYLCSVNKKNTEAFFGQGTRLTVV.

CDR3 region: CASMGRTEETQYF. CDR3 coding DNA: TGTGCCAGCATGGGGAGGACGGAAGAGACCCAGTACTTC. The chain joins TRBV7-9 to TRBJ2-5; the D gene is possibly TRBD2 (6 bases). The V gene lost 7 bases and the J gene lost 3 bases, with 12 bases spanning the gap. This CDR3 contains 13 residues. Germline V gene data show CDR1 as SEHNR and CDR2 as FQNEAQ (reference sequence).

There are many counts of this clonotype. The rearrangement uses TRBV7-9 and TRBJ2-1; weak D call: TRBD1 (6 bases). There are 15 residues in the CDR3. The germline gives CDR1 SEHNR, CDR2 FQNEAQ (reference sequence). Trimming removed 2 bases from V and 6 bases from J, with 14 bases in between. CDR3 bases: TGTGCCAGCAGCTTAACCACAGGGAGAGGCAATGAGCAGTTCTTC. It codes for CASSLTTGRGNEQFF.

This clonotype appeared many times. CDR3 DNA sequence: TGCAGTGCGGGAGGACAGGGGATAGTTGAAGCTTTCTTT. Amino acids: CSAGGQGIVEAFF. The chain employs TRBV20-1 and TRBJ1-1, with 9 positions matching TRBD1. With V trimmed by 6 bases and J by 7 bases, 9 bases remained unmatched. The CDR3 covers 13 residues. Germline V gene data show CDR1 as DFQATT and CDR2 as SNEGSKA (reference sequence).

CDR3 protein: CASSLGTSNQPQHF. The CDR3 coding sequence is TGTGCCAGCAGCTTGGGGACAAGCAATCAGCCCCAGCATTTT. J is TRBJ1-5 and V is TRBV5-5, with D maybe TRBD1 (5 bases). Between the trimmed V and J ends, which lost 0 bases and 1 base, there was a span of 5 bases. Germline loops: CDR1 SGHKS, CDR2 YYEKEE (reference sequence). The CDR3 spans 14 residues.

The chain carries TRBV12-3 or TRBV12-4 and TRBJ2-5; the D gene could be TRBD1 or TRBD2 (5 bases each). This CDR3 region has 14 residues. The germline V and J ends were trimmed by 6 bases and 4 bases, with 15 bases remaining between them. CDR3 protein: CASSRKGTPETQYF. For the CDR3, the DNA is TGTGCCAGCAGCCGGAAAGGGACCCCAGAGACCCAGTACTTC.

This clonotype showed up many times. The chain carries TRBV6-1 and TRBJ2-7; perhaps TRBD2 as D (6 bases). The CDR3 has 15 residues. Trimming removed 8 bases from V and 0 bases from J, with 17 bases in between. CDR1 and CDR2 from the germline V gene are MNHNS and SASEGT. The CDR3, as DNA: TGTGCCAGCGGTGGAGGGCCCCAATTCTCCTACGAGCAGTACTTC. Translating gives CASGGGPQFSYEQYF.

The chain recombines TRBV5-6 with TRBJ2-7; D call uncertain. This CDR3 comprises 12 residues. Deletions cut 4 bases from V and 3 bases from J, with 8 bases between. Germline lookup yields CDR1 SGHDT and CDR2 YYEEEE. The CDR3 DNA follows: TGTGCCAGCAGCCGATTTAACTACGAGCAGTACTTC. Protein: CASSRFNYEQYF.

This clonotype was counted ten times or more. The rearrangement uses TRBV9 and TRBJ2-6; D may correspond to TRBD1 or TRBD2 (5 bases each). The CDR3 totals 18 residues. V lost 0 bases and J lost 4, with 17 bases in between. Looked up from germline, CDR1 is SGDLS and CDR2 is YYNGEE. The CDR3 sequence: CASSVAIPRGTGANVLTF. CDR3 sequence (DNA): TGTGCCAGCAGCGTAGCCATCCCGAGGGGAACCGGGGCCAACGTCCTGACTTTC.

This clonotype showed up just a few times. CDR3 in amino acids: CASSRFGGGWNEQFF. The CDR3 DNA reads as TGTGCCAGCAGCAGGTTTGGCGGGGGTTGGAATGAGCAGTTCTTC. The rearrangement uses TRBV12-3 or TRBV12-4 and TRBJ2-1; TRBD2 matches 7 bases. Trimming at V came to 6 bases and at J to 7 bases, leaving 12 bases not matched to a gene. The CDR3 contains 15 residues.

The chain uses TRBV9 and TRBJ2-5, with D tentatively TRBD1 or TRBD2 (6 bases each). In germline, CDR1 is SGDLS, CDR2 YYNGEE. This CDR3 comprises 15 residues. V lost 0 bases and J 4 bases, leaving 13 bases between the germline ends. The CDR3 nucleotides read TGTGCCAGCAGCGTAGGCCAGGGGAGGCGAGAGACCCAGTACTTC. Translating gives CASSVGQGRRETQYF.

The V gene is TRBV6-1, the J gene TRBJ2-7; D unclear. Trimming removed 6 bases from V and 0 bases from J, with 9 bases in between. This CDR3 has 13 residues. CDR1 and CDR2 from the germline V gene are MNHNS and SASEGT. The CDR3 nucleotides read TGTGCCAGCAGGTGGTCGGGCTCCTACGAGCAGTACTTC. It specifies CASRWSGSYEQYF.

This clonotype was counted between two and nine times. The chain recombines TRBV4-1 with TRBJ2-7; TRBD2 agrees at 7 bases. The CDR3 extends over 13 amino acids. V trimming: 6 bases; J trimming: 2 bases; junction bases outside the gene matches: 4. In germline, CDR1 is MGHRA, CDR2 YSYEKL. The CDR3 region has the DNA TGCGCCAGCAGTTCTAGCGGAACCTACGAGCAGTACTTC. Amino acid sequence: CASSSSGTYEQYF.

The rearrangement uses TRBV5-1 and TRBJ2-1; no clear D. Germline V gives CDR1 SGHRS, CDR2 YFSETQ. Trimming shortened V by 3 bases and J by 6 bases, and 13 bases separated the two germline ends. The CDR3 extends over 14 amino acids. DNA of the CDR3: TGCGCCAGCAGCTCGAAGATGCTTGGCAATGAGCAGTTCTTC. The encoded protein is CASSSKMLGNEQFF.

This clonotype has a handful of counts. The rearrangement joins TRBV29-1 to TRBJ1-2; tentatively, D is TRBD1 (5 bases). The CDR3 sequence is 13 residues long. In germline, CDR1 is SQVTM, CDR2 ANQGSEA. Trimming pared 2 bases from V and 6 bases from J, leaving 13 bases between. CDR3 nucleotide sequence: TGCAGCGTTGAACGGCCAGGGTTTAATGGCTACACCTTC. It encodes CSVERPGFNGYTF.

At least ten counts were recorded for this clonotype. V is TRBV10-3 and J is TRBJ2-7; 8 bases are shared with TRBD1. J lost 3 bases, V lost 10 bases, and 14 bases had no gene match. Germline CDR1 and CDR2: ENHRY and SYGVKD. The CDR3 loop spans 15 amino acids. CDR3 residues: CASGQGALAFYEQYF. The CDR3 region has the DNA TGTGCCAGCGGCCAGGGGGCTCTGGCATTCTACGAGCAGTACTTC.

This clonotype was counted many times. The CDR3 protein is CASSSRNEQFF. The CDR3 bases are TGTGCCAGCAGCTCACGTAATGAGCAGTTCTTC. This chain uses TRBV7-2 with TRBJ2-1, with D hard to call. The germline gives CDR1 SGHTA, CDR2 FQGNSA. Trimming pared 4 bases from V and 7 bases from J, leaving 5 bases between. The CDR3 length is 11 residues. Variable domain in full (rest from reference TRBV7-2 and TRBJ2-1): GAGVSQSPSNKVTEKGKDVELRCDPISGHTALYWYRQSLGQGLEFLIYFQGNSAPDKSGLPSDRFSAERTGGSVSTLTIQRTQQEDSAVYLCASSSRNEQFFGPGTRLTVL.